One and the same sample provided the 19 T cell receptor beta chains below, sequenced in a study of CD8 T cells in ankylosing spondylitis. The study, taken as a whole, reports: Made up of about eight highly homologous variants, a TCR beta motif appeared characteristic of ankylosing spondylitis blood.

The antigens these receptors bind are not known. TCRdb reprocessed the 5' RACE reads via MiXCR and lists one record per CDR3 protein. The sample holds hundreds of thousands of distinct CDR3 sequences, 12% seen once. Specimen: blood, either unsorted or a sorted T cell fraction (not recorded which). The receptor set was obtained from a male donor with ankylosing spondylitis.

A few counts support this clonotype. V is TRBV15 and J is TRBJ2-1; 10 bases are a match to TRBD2. The CDR3 sequence is 16 residues long. The V segment lost 3 bases and the J segment 6 bases; nucleotides outside the gene matches: 8. Germline values: CDR1 LNHNV, CDR2 YYDKDF (reference sequence). The CDR3 here is CATSRRSGRALNEQFF. Written as DNA, the CDR3 is TGTGCCACCAGCAGGCGAAGCGGGAGGGCCCTCAATGAGCAGTTCTTC.

This chain links TRBV4-3 with TRBJ2-7, with D maybe TRBD1 (6 bases). This CDR3 has 15 amino acids. V was shortened by 1 base and J by 2 bases, with 12 bases between the two germline ends. The germline V gene encodes CDR1 LGHNA and CDR2 YSLEER. The CDR3 DNA follows: TGCGCCAGCAGCCAAGGGCAGGGGCGGACCTACGAGCAGTACTTC. Protein: CASSQGQGRTYEQYF.

At least ten counts were recorded for this clonotype. The chain is built from TRBV27 and TRBJ2-2; 11 bases match TRBD1. This CDR3 comprises 16 residues. V was pared by 2 bases and J by 8 bases, with 7 bases of the junction left unmatched. Germline CDR1 reads MNHEY; CDR2 reads SMNVEV (reference sequence). The CDR3 bases are TGTGCCAGCAGTTTAATGGGACAGGGGGTTTCGGGGGAGCTGTTTTTT. Protein sequence: CASSLMGQGVSGELFF.

This clonotype was counted only a few times. CDR3: CASSPRGLSYEQYF. The DNA of the CDR3 is TGTGCCAGCTCACCGCGGGGACTCTCCTACGAGCAGTACTTC. The chain links TRBV18 to TRBJ2-7, with D perhaps matching TRBD2 (6 bases). In germline, CDR1 is KGHSH, CDR2 LQKENI. This CDR3 is built from 14 residues. The V gene lost 3 bases and the J gene lost 0 bases, with 9 bases spanning the gap.

This clonotype was observed a handful of times. V is TRBV9 and J is TRBJ2-3; no clear D. The CDR3 spans 15 residues. V gave up 0 bases and J gave up 1 base, with 9 bases separating them. Germline assignment: CDR1 SGDLS and CDR2 YYNGEE. The CDR3: CASSVGGMGTDTQYF. CDR3 coding DNA: TGTGCCAGCAGCGTAGGTGGGATGGGCACAGATACGCAGTATTTT. Using reference TRBV9 and TRBJ2-3 for the parts outside the CDR3, the full variable domain is DSGVTQTPKHLITATGQRVTLRCSPRSGDLSVYWYQQSLDQGLQFLIQYYNGEERAKGNILERFSAQQFPDLHSELNLSSLELGDSALYFCASSVGGMGTDTQYFGPGTRLTVL.

A few counts support this clonotype. This chain joins TRBV6-5 and TRBJ2-7; tentatively, D is TRBD2 (5 bases). V shed 2 bases and J shed 0 bases, with 14 bases lying between them. The V gene's germline CDR1 is MNHEY and CDR2 SVGAGI. There are 16 residues in the CDR3. CDR3: CASSYTRRGFSYEQYF. DNA of the CDR3: TGTGCCAGCAGTTACACCCGACGGGGTTTCTCCTACGAGCAGTACTTC.

The chain recombines TRBV7-2 with TRBJ1-1; TRBD1 matches at 7 bases. Germline-derived CDR1 and CDR2 are SGHTA and FQGNSA. The V gene end was trimmed by 1 base and the J gene end by 6 bases; junction bases not matched to a gene: 5. There are 14 residues in the CDR3. The DNA of the CDR3 is TGTGCCAGCAGCTTAGGGCCAGGGGGTCCTGAAGCTTTCTTT. It yields the protein CASSLGPGGPEAFF.

At least ten counts were recorded for this clonotype. The chain couples TRBV12-3 or TRBV12-4 to TRBJ2-2; 10 nucleotides match TRBD1. CDR3 length: 15 amino acids. Trimming removed 7 bases from V and 7 bases from J; junction bases left unmatched: 9. CDR3 in amino acids: CASTSRQGAIGELFF. The DNA of the CDR3 is TGTGCCAGCACCTCAAGACAGGGGGCGATCGGGGAGCTGTTTTTT.

This clonotype came up a few times. The genes are TRBV7-2 and TRBJ2-3; D unclear. Trimming pared 3 bases from V and 6 bases from J, leaving 7 bases between. The germline V gene encodes CDR1 SGHTA and CDR2 FQGNSA. The CDR3 contains 12 residues. This CDR3 is CASSFQGDTQYF. In nucleotides, the CDR3 is TGTGCCAGCAGCTTTCAAGGGGATACGCAGTATTTT.

This clonotype was recorded many times. The CDR3 DNA reads TGTGCCAGCAGTTTTACAGGGAATGAGCAGTTCTTC. It specifies CASSFTGNEQFF. J is TRBJ2-1 and V is TRBV12-3 or TRBV12-4, with a possible D match to TRBD1 (6 bases). V was shortened by 3 bases and J by 7 bases, with 7 bases between the two germline ends. CDR3 length: 12 amino acids.

This chain joins TRBV5-5 and TRBJ2-5; D call uncertain. V was cut by 4 bases and J by 3 bases, with 10 bases left in between. CDR3 length: 13 amino acids. Germline V gene data show CDR1 as SGHKS and CDR2 as YYEKEE (reference sequence). The CDR3: CASSRIREETQYF. The CDR3 coding sequence is TGTGCCAGCAGCCGGATCCGGGAAGAGACCCAGTACTTC.

This chain connects TRBV20-1 to TRBJ2-7; possible D gene TRBD1, 6 bases. This CDR3 spans 15 amino acids. Trimming took 4 bases from V and 1 from J, leaving 17 bases between them. Germline V lookup: CDR1 DFQATT, CDR2 SNEGSKA (reference sequence). The CDR3 sequence: CSAKVGADPSYEQYF. CDR3 DNA sequence: TGCAGTGCTAAGGTGGGGGCCGACCCTTCCTACGAGCAGTACTTC.

This clonotype was detected ten times or more. V and J are TRBV19 and TRBJ1-2; 8 bases map to TRBD1. The germline V gene encodes CDR1 LNHDA and CDR2 SQIVND (reference sequence). With V trimmed by 5 bases and J by 4 bases, 6 bases remained unmatched. The length of the CDR3 is 14 residues. Written as DNA, the CDR3 is TGTGCCAGTAGTGTCGGACAGGGCGGCTATGGCTACACCTTC. Its translation: CASSVGQGGYGYTF. Using reference TRBV19 and TRBJ1-2 for the parts outside the CDR3, the full variable domain is DGGITQSPKYLFRKEGQNVTLSCEQNLNHDAMYWYRQDPGQGLRLIYYSQIVNDFQKGDIAEGYSVSREKKESFPLTVTSAQKNPTAFYLCASSVGQGGYGYTFGSGTRLTVV.

There are a few counts of this clonotype. The V gene is TRBV6-2 or TRBV6-3, the J gene TRBJ2-4; D perhaps matches TRBD2 (5 bases). Germline lookup yields CDR1 MNHEY and CDR2 SVGEGT. The length of the CDR3 is 15 residues. Trimming left V 1 base short and J 1 base short, with 8 bases between. CDR3 sequence: CASSYWESAKNIQYF. As DNA, the CDR3 is TGTGCCAGCAGTTACTGGGAGTCTGCCAAAAACATTCAGTACTTC.

The chain links TRBV29-1 to TRBJ2-1, with TRBD1 matching over 7 bases. Germline-derived CDR1 and CDR2 are SQVTM and ANQGSEA. This CDR3 contains 13 residues. With 8 bases clipped from V and 4 bases from J, the junction kept 8 bases outside the gene matches. DNA for the CDR3: TGCAGCCACAGCCCGGACAGGTACAATGAGCAGTTCTTC. Its protein is CSHSPDRYNEQFF.

The chain is built from TRBV7-9 and TRBJ1-1; D is ambiguous. The length of the CDR3 is 13 residues. Between the trimmed V and J ends, which lost 5 bases and 4 bases, there was a span of 11 bases. Germline V gene lookup returns CDR1 SEHNR and CDR2 FQNEAQ (reference sequence). CDR3 nucleotides: TGTGCCAGCAGCCCCTTGGAGGCCACTGAAGCTTTCTTT. It yields the protein CASSPLEATEAFF.

V and J are TRBV18 and TRBJ1-1; D is unclear. V lost 3 bases and J 1 base, leaving 9 bases between the germline ends. The CDR3 covers 14 residues. Germline values: CDR1 KGHSH, CDR2 LQKENI. For the CDR3, the DNA is TGTGCCAGCTCACCCCAGCATCAGAACACTGAAGCTTTCTTT. Translated, it gives CASSPQHQNTEAFF. Drawing the rest from reference TRBV18 and TRBJ1-1, the complete variable domain is NAGVMQNPRHLVRRRGQEARLRCSPMKGHSHVYWYRQLPEEGLKFMVYLQKENIIDESGMPKERFSAEFPKEGPSILRIQQVVRGDSAAYFCASSPQHQNTEAFFGQGTRLTVV.

The chain combines TRBV7-8 with TRBJ2-1; a possible D gene is TRBD1 (5 bases). Trimming took 5 bases from V and 3 from J, leaving 14 bases between them. Germline CDR1 is SGHVS and CDR2 is FQNEAQ. The CDR3 runs to 15 residues. The CDR3: CASSPSGPVYNEQFF. The CDR3 DNA reads TGTGCCAGCAGCCCATCAGGGCCGGTCTACAATGAGCAGTTCTTC.

This clonotype was recorded a few times. J is TRBJ2-7 and V is TRBV7-2, with D unresolved. The CDR3 is 15 residues long. V lost 4 bases, J lost 6 bases, and 19 bases lay in between. Germline-derived CDR1 and CDR2 are SGHTA and FQGNSA. The CDR3 bases are TGTGCCAGCAGCTCTTCCGACATGTCAACCTCCGAGCAGTACTTC. Residues: CASSSSDMSTSEQYF. Supplemented by reference TRBV7-2 and TRBJ2-7, the full variable domain reads GAGVSQSPSNKVTEKGKDVELRCDPISGHTALYWYRQSLGQGLEFLIYFQGNSAPDKSGLPSDRFSAERTGGSVSTLTIQRTQQEDSAVYLCASSSSDMSTSEQYFGPGTRLTVT.